The 29 T cell receptor beta chains given below trace back to one sample, sequenced in a study of beta chain features in type 1 diabetes. Every isolated RNA sample was fully reverse transcribed, so sequencing captured expressed TCRB transcripts. Only in-frame clones appear in the TCRdb table, and some are missing; sequencing was by immunoSEQ multiplex PCR. In the table there are 150,000 to 180,000 clones, over 7.5% of which are singletons. The source material was central memory CD4+ T cells from blood. The receptors were gathered from a man aged 18-30 years in good health.

The chain carries TRBV28 and TRBJ1-5, with 11 bases fitting TRBD1. This CDR3 is built from 16 residues. The germline V gene encodes CDR1 MDHEN and CDR2 SYDVKM. Trimming at V came to 4 bases and at J to 7 bases, leaving 9 bases not matched to a gene. This CDR3 reads CASSSGTGGLGQPQHF. CDR3 bases: TGTGCCAGCAGTTCTGGGACAGGGGGGCTTGGGCAGCCCCAGCATTTT.

This clone was counted between two and nine times. J is TRBJ2-7 and V is TRBV7-2; 8 bases are shared with TRBD2. The V gene end was trimmed by 5 bases and the J gene end by 5 bases; junction bases not matched to a gene: 11. The V gene's germline CDR1 is SGHTA and CDR2 FQGNSA. The CDR3 consists of 15 residues. CDR3 DNA sequence: TGTGCCAGCAGCCCCCACGTGGAGCGGGGGAACGAGCAGTACTTC. Amino acid sequence: CASSPHVERGNEQYF.

The chain links TRBV4-2 to TRBJ1-2; the D gene is possibly TRBD1 (5 bases). V was cut by 0 bases and J by 4 bases, with 15 bases left in between. In germline, CDR1 is LGHNA, CDR2 YNFKEQ. The CDR3 has 16 amino acids. The CDR3 DNA reads TGTGCCAGCAGCCAAGATTTCGCAGGGCACGGCTATGGCTACACCTTC. Encoded protein: CASSQDFAGHGYGYTF.

The V call is TRBV25-1, the J call TRBJ1-3; D perhaps matches TRBD1 (5 bases). Trimming shortened V by 2 bases and J by 4 bases, and 6 bases separated the two germline ends. CDR3 length equals 13 residues. Per the germline V gene, CDR1 is MGHDK and CDR2 is SYGVNS. The DNA for the CDR3 is TGTGCCAGCAGTGAAAGGGGAGGAAACACCATATATTTT. Encoded protein: CASSERGGNTIYF.

The V and J genes are TRBV18 and TRBJ1-1, with TRBD1 as a possible D gene (6 bases). The CDR3 contains 15 residues. The germline V gene encodes CDR1 KGHSH and CDR2 LQKENI. V was shortened by 3 bases and J by 4 bases, with 15 bases between the two germline ends. The CDR3 sequence is CASSPLQGEGTEAFF. DNA of the CDR3: TGTGCCAGCTCACCCTTACAGGGTGAGGGCACTGAAGCTTTCTTT.

As DNA, the CDR3 is TGTGCCAGCAGCCAGCGGCTACCAGGGGCAGATACGCAGTATTTT. The encoded protein is CASSQRLPGADTQYF. The chain carries TRBV5-6 and TRBJ2-3, with D possibly TRBD1 on 6 matching bases. V dropped 4 bases and J dropped 4 bases, with 16 bases sitting between them. The CDR3 contains 15 residues. Germline values: CDR1 SGHDT, CDR2 YYEEEE.

The chain employs TRBV30 and TRBJ2-7; D gene unclear. This CDR3 is 15 amino acids long. V was shortened by 2 bases and J by 1 base, with 15 bases between the two germline ends. In germline, CDR1 is GTSNPN, CDR2 SVGIG (reference sequence). This CDR3 reads CAWSYVMTVSYEQYF. The CDR3 region has the DNA TGTGCCTGGAGTTATGTCATGACTGTATCCTACGAGCAGTACTTC. Using reference TRBV30 and TRBJ2-7 for the parts outside the CDR3, the full variable domain is SQTIHQWPATLVQPVGSPLSLECTVEGTSNPNLYWYRQAAGRGLQLLFYSVGIGQISSEVPQNLSASRPQDRQFILSSKKLLLSDSGFYLCAWSYVMTVSYEQYFGPGTRLTVT.

This clone occurred many times. The V gene is TRBV29-1, the J gene TRBJ1-5; TRBD1 is a possible D gene (6 bases). The germline V gene has CDR1 SQVTM and CDR2 ANQGSEA. The ends were cut back, 4 bases at V and 2 bases at J, with 6 bases in the middle. This CDR3 has 12 residues. The CDR3: CSVGQGNQPQHF. CDR3 sequence (DNA): TGCAGCGTTGGACAGGGCAATCAGCCCCAGCATTTT.

The rearrangement uses TRBV7-6 and TRBJ2-1, with 8 bases identical to TRBD1. J was trimmed by 4 bases and V by 7 bases; bases with no gene match: 15. The CDR3 extends over 17 amino acids. Germline CDR1 and CDR2: SGHVS and FNYEAQ. The CDR3 here is CASKPGQAVFGYNEQFF. The CDR3 coding sequence is TGTGCCAGCAAACCGGGACAGGCAGTGTTTGGGTACAATGAGCAGTTCTTC.

The chain links TRBV5-6 to TRBJ1-1, with D possibly being TRBD1 (6 bases). Germline-derived CDR1 and CDR2 are SGHDT and YYEEEE. The CDR3 runs to 15 residues. Trimming pared 3 bases from V and 4 bases from J, leaving 16 bases between. CDR3 DNA: TGTGCCAGCAGCTGGGGGCAGGGGTTTGCCACTGAAGCTTTCTTT. This sequence encodes CASSWGQGFATEAFF.

The rearrangement joins TRBV9 to TRBJ1-1; TRBD1 might be the D (6 bases). The germline gives CDR1 SGDLS, CDR2 YYNGEE. V lost 3 bases to trimming and J lost 0 bases, with 6 bases between them. This CDR3 is built from 13 residues. The CDR3 is CASSEGVNTEAFF. CDR3 DNA: TGTGCCAGCAGCGAGGGGGTGAACACTGAAGCTTTCTTT. Combining the CDR3 with reference TRBV9 and TRBJ1-1 gives the whole variable domain DSGVTQTPKHLITATGQRVTLRCSPRSGDLSVYWYQQSLDQGLQFLIQYYNGEERAKGNILERFSAQQFPDLHSELNLSSLELGDSALYFCASSEGVNTEAFFGQGTRLTVV.

This clone showed up many times. The chain recombines TRBV29-1 with TRBJ1-1; D not certain. The germline V gene encodes CDR1 SQVTM and CDR2 ANQGSEA. V gave up 8 bases and J gave up 5 bases, with 15 bases separating them. The CDR3 covers 12 residues. The CDR3 coding sequence is TGCAGCTCCCAAGCGGGCGAGACTGAAGCTTTCTTT. It translates to CSSQAGETEAFF. Combining the CDR3 with reference TRBV29-1 and TRBJ1-1 gives the whole variable domain SAVISQKPSRDICQRGTSLTIQCQVDSQVTMMFWYRQQPGQSLTLIATANQGSEATYESGFVIDKFPISRPNLTFSTLTVSNMSPEDSSIYLCSSQAGETEAFFGQGTRLTVV.

The chain joins TRBV7-3 to TRBJ2-3; no clear D. V was trimmed by 3 bases and J by 0 bases, leaving 10 bases between them. Germline V lookup: CDR1 SGHTA, CDR2 FQGTGA. This CDR3 is 15 amino acids long. The CDR3 is CASSLYGPSTDTQYF. The DNA for the CDR3 is TGTGCCAGCAGCTTGTACGGTCCTAGCACAGATACGCAGTATTTT.

This rearrangement joins TRBV28 to TRBJ1-5; D not resolved. The V end was cut by 6 bases, the J end by 5 bases, with 8 bases between. Per germline, CDR1 MDHEN and CDR2 SYDVKM. This CDR3 is built from 12 residues. Here the CDR3 reads CASRILDQPQHF. DNA for the CDR3: TGTGCCAGCAGGATTCTAGATCAGCCCCAGCATTTT.

This clone has at least ten counts. The V and J genes are TRBV4-3 and TRBJ2-7, with 10 bases lining up with TRBD1. This CDR3 region has 15 residues. Germline CDR1 reads LGHNA; CDR2 reads YSLEER. Trimming took 0 bases from V and 3 from J; bases not matched to a gene: 2. The CDR3 nucleotides are TGCGCCAGCAGCCAAGATTGGACAGGGGGCTACGAGCAGTACTTC. Amino acid sequence: CASSQDWTGGYEQYF.

This clone turned up a few times. The chain is built from TRBV27 and TRBJ1-6; no clear D. The V end was cut by 10 bases, the J end by 0 bases, with 16 bases between. The germline V gene has CDR1 MNHEY and CDR2 SMNVEV (reference sequence). The CDR3 runs to 16 residues. CDR3 DNA sequence: TGTGCCACTCAGACTGGCTTCGGCTCCTATAATTCACCCCTCCACTTT. Protein sequence: CATQTGFGSYNSPLHF.

The chain couples TRBV27 to TRBJ2-7; no reliable D call. The V gene's germline CDR1 is MNHEY and CDR2 SMNVEV (reference sequence). Trimming pared 5 bases from V and 0 bases from J, leaving 14 bases between. This CDR3 is 15 amino acids long. CDR3 amino acids: CASSPSTRSSYEQYF. The CDR3 DNA reads as TGTGCCAGCAGTCCCTCGACTCGAAGCTCCTACGAGCAGTACTTC.

The chain has TRBV9 and TRBJ2-7, with D perhaps TRBD1 (5 bases). Per germline, CDR1 SGDLS and CDR2 YYNGEE. The CDR3 contains 18 residues. The V end lost 0 bases, the J end lost 0 bases, and 19 bases lay between the germline ends. CDR3 in DNA: TGTGCCAGCAGCGTAGCCCCGCCAACGAGACAGATCTCCTACGAGCAGTACTTC. Amino acids: CASSVAPPTRQISYEQYF.

This rearrangement joins TRBV5-4 to TRBJ1-2; D may be TRBD1 (6 bases). Germline V CDR1 and CDR2: SGHNT, YYREEE (reference sequence). The CDR3 length is 12 residues. The germline V and J ends were trimmed by 0 bases and 6 bases, with 6 bases remaining between them. The CDR3 DNA reads as TGTGCCAGCAGCTTGGACAGGGATGGCTACACCTTC. Protein: CASSLDRDGYTF.

This clone was observed a few times. The rearrangement uses TRBV9 and TRBJ2-2; D not resolved. The CDR3 has 15 residues. Per the germline V gene, CDR1 is SGDLS and CDR2 is YYNGEE. Trimming took 2 bases from V and 1 from J, leaving 9 bases between them. CDR3 loop: CASSVSTVNTGELFF. Written as DNA, the CDR3 is TGTGCCAGCAGCGTCTCGACTGTGAACACCGGGGAGCTGTTTTTT.

V usage is TRBV7-2 and J usage is TRBJ1-1, with D perhaps TRBD1 (5 bases). Trimming stripped 4 bases from V and 2 bases from J, with 11 bases between. This CDR3 region has 14 residues. Germline values: CDR1 SGHTA, CDR2 FQGNSA. Here the CDR3 reads CASSSSQGNTEAFF. The CDR3, as DNA: TGTGCCAGCAGCTCATCTCAGGGTAACACTGAAGCTTTCTTT.

This chain links TRBV6-5 with TRBJ2-7; no definite D call. This CDR3 spans 13 amino acids. From germline, CDR1 is MNHEY and CDR2 SVGAGI. Trimming cost V 0 bases and J 3 bases, with 6 bases left between them. This CDR3 reads CASSYSANYEQYF. The CDR3 nucleotides read TGTGCCAGCAGTTACTCGGCCAACTACGAGCAGTACTTC.

This clone occurred a few times. The gene calls are TRBV7-8 and TRBJ2-5, with D tentatively TRBD2 (5 bases). V was shortened by 4 bases and J by 4 bases, with 10 bases between the two germline ends. Germline assignment: CDR1 SGHVS and CDR2 FQNEAQ. The CDR3 has 13 residues. This chain's CDR3 is CASSYGSGETQYF. CDR3 DNA: TGTGCCAGCAGCTATGGAAGCGGAGAGACCCAGTACTTC. Based on the CDR3 plus reference TRBV7-8 and TRBJ2-5, the full variable domain is GAGVSQSPRYKVAKRGQDVALRCDPISGHVSLFWYQQALGQGPEFLTYFQNEAQLDKSGLPSDRFFAERPEGSVSTLKIQRTQQEDSAVYLCASSYGSGETQYFGPGTRLLVL.

The V gene is TRBV11-2, the J gene TRBJ2-6; 9 bases are shared with TRBD1. V shed 4 bases, J shed 0 bases, and the junction held 4 bases outside the gene matches. The germline CDR1 and CDR2 sequences are SGHAT and FQNNGV. The CDR3 contains 17 residues. The CDR3: CASSSQGAFSGANVLTF. DNA of the CDR3: TGTGCCAGCAGCTCACAGGGGGCCTTCTCTGGGGCCAACGTCCTGACTTTC. The full variable domain, with the rest looked up from reference TRBV11-2 and TRBJ2-6, is EAGVAQSPRYKIIEKRQSVAFWCNPISGHATLYWYQQILGQGPKLLIQFQNNGVVDDSQLPKDRFSAERLKGVDSTLKIQPAKLEDSAVYLCASSSQGAFSGANVLTFGAGSRLTVL.

The table lists this clone with many counts. This chain connects TRBV2 to TRBJ1-6; 11 bases match TRBD1. The CDR3 spans 15 residues. V shed 6 bases and J 6 bases; nucleotides not matched to a gene: 4. From germline, CDR1 is SNHLY and CDR2 FYNNEI. The CDR3 region is CASRAGTGGNSPLHF. The DNA for the CDR3 is TGTGCCAGCAGAGCAGGGACAGGGGGTAATTCACCCCTCCACTTT.

This clone came up many times. The chain combines TRBV7-9 with TRBJ1-1; TRBD1 might be the D (5 bases). Germline V gene sequence: CDR1 SEHNR, CDR2 FQNEAQ (reference sequence). Trimming shortened V by 4 bases and J by 1 base, and 16 bases separated the two germline ends. CDR3 length: 16 residues. In nucleotides, the CDR3 is TGTGCCAGCAGCTCCCGGTGGGGGGGATCGAACACTGAAGCTTTCTTT. Translated, it gives CASSSRWGGSNTEAFF.

The rearrangement links TRBV19 to TRBJ2-5; D possibly corresponds to TRBD2 (5 bases). V gave up 5 bases and J gave up 2 bases, with 9 bases separating them. The CDR3 runs 13 residues. Germline V gene lookup returns CDR1 LNHDA and CDR2 SQIVND (reference sequence). The CDR3 bases are TGTGCCAGTAGTGCGGGTAGACAAGAGACCCAGTACTTC. Its translation is CASSAGRQETQYF.

The chain couples TRBV9 to TRBJ2-7, with D perhaps matching TRBD2 (5 bases). Germline CDR1 reads SGDLS; CDR2 reads YYNGEE. With 3 bases removed from V and 3 bases from J, the gap between germline ends came to 13 bases. The CDR3 has 14 residues. CDR3 amino acids: CASSASGGLYEQYF. CDR3 coding DNA: TGTGCCAGCAGCGCAAGCGGTGGTCTCTACGAGCAGTACTTC.

The CDR3 coding sequence is TGCGCCAGCAGCCCACGGGTCAACACGAACACTGAAGCTTTCTTT. Encoded protein: CASSPRVNTNTEAFF. The rearrangement uses TRBV5-1 and TRBJ1-1; D is ambiguous. This CDR3 comprises 15 residues. Germline loops: CDR1 SGHRS, CDR2 YFSETQ. V lost 4 bases and J lost 1, with 14 bases in between. Full variable domain (missing parts from reference TRBV5-1 and TRBJ1-1): KAGVTQTPRYLIKTRGQQVTLSCSPISGHRSVSWYQQTPGQGLQFLFEYFSETQRNKGNFPGRFSGRQFSNSRSEMNVSTLELGDSALYLCASSPRVNTNTEAFFGQGTRLTVV.